These 10 T cell receptor beta chains share one sample of origin, sequenced in a study of T cell responses to AZD1222 COVID-19 vaccine. Produced via immunoSEQ multiplex PCR; TCRdb's table is partial and in-frame only. The repertoire includes about 73,000 clones, 89% of them detected once, and 9.3% sits in the top ten. The starting material was peripheral blood, obtained 28 days after the second AZD1222 dose. Receptors were obtained from an adult who received the AZD1222 COVID-19 vaccine.

CDR3 amino acids: CATRQDSNQPQHF. The CDR3 region has the DNA TGTGCCACCCGACAGGATAGCAATCAGCCCCAGCATTTT. The rearrangement joins TRBV7-2 to TRBJ1-5, with a weak D call TRBD1 (6 bases). Germline-derived CDR1 and CDR2 are SGHTA and FQGNSA. Trimming stripped 10 bases from V and 0 bases from J, with 10 bases between. This CDR3 has 13 amino acids.

The V call is TRBV9, the J call TRBJ2-5, with TRBD2 matching 8 bases. The length of the CDR3 is 15 residues. V shed 0 bases, J shed 5 bases, and the junction held 6 bases outside the gene matches. Per germline, CDR1 SGDLS and CDR2 YYNGEE. The CDR3 DNA reads as TGTGCCAGCAGCGTAGCCGCCGGGAGGGTTGAGACCCAGTACTTC. It codes for CASSVAAGRVETQYF.

The chain is built from TRBV2 and TRBJ1-5, with D maybe TRBD1 (5 bases). The CDR3 spans 14 residues. The V and J ends lost 0 bases and 5 bases respectively, with 8 bases between them. Germline values: CDR1 SNHLY, CDR2 FYNNEI. The chain's CDR3 is CASSEAGVDQPQHF. In nucleotides, the CDR3 is TGTGCCAGCAGTGAAGCAGGGGTTGATCAGCCCCAGCATTTT.

The gene calls are TRBV6-2 or TRBV6-3 and TRBJ2-5; D perhaps matches TRBD2 (6 bases). Trimming removed 6 bases at V and 1 base at J, with 15 bases between. The CDR3 runs to 15 residues. Per the germline V gene, CDR1 is MNHEY and CDR2 is SVGEGT. The CDR3 sequence is CASSTPGSIQETQYF. DNA for the CDR3: TGTGCCAGCAGCACTCCCGGGAGCATCCAAGAGACCCAGTACTTC.

This chain connects TRBV9 to TRBJ2-5, with TRBD2 as a possible D gene (7 bases). The V end was cut by 0 bases, the J end by 8 bases, with 14 bases between. Germline V CDR1 and CDR2: SGDLS, YYNGEE. The CDR3 loop spans 14 amino acids. CDR3 residues: CASSVVGGAETQYF. In DNA form, the CDR3 reads TGTGCCAGCAGCGTAGTTGGGGGGGCCGAAACCCAGTACTTC.

This chain joins TRBV2 and TRBJ2-7; no definite D call. The CDR3 totals 15 residues. V was pared by 3 bases and J by 0 bases, with 12 bases between. Germline V gene lookup returns CDR1 SNHLY and CDR2 FYNNEI. The CDR3: CASSEAARSSYEQYV. The CDR3 DNA is TGTGCCAGCAGTGAGGCGGCTAGGAGCTCCTACGAGCAGTACGTC.

The gene calls are TRBV6-5 and TRBJ2-2; maybe TRBD2 (6 bases). The V end was cut by 6 bases, the J end by 15 bases, with 20 bases between. Germline lookup yields CDR1 MNHEY and CDR2 SVGAGI. This CDR3 region has 13 residues. The CDR3 is CASSPGLGGRLFF. The DNA for the CDR3 is TGTGCCAGCAGCCCGGGACTCGGTGGCCGGTTGTTTTTT.

This chain joins TRBV6-5 and TRBJ2-7, with 10 bases lining up with TRBD2. CDR1 and CDR2 from the germline V gene are MNHEY and SVGAGI. J gave up 6 bases and V 6 bases, and 5 bases lay outside the gene matches. The CDR3 length is 13 residues. This CDR3 is CASSPSGRVEQYV. The CDR3 nucleotides are TGTGCCAGCAGCCCAAGCGGGAGGGTCGAGCAGTACGTC.

The DNA for the CDR3 is TGTGCCAGCAGCCTCACAGCGGGGACAATTCCCGCTACAACCTACAATGAGCAGTTCTTC. Translation gives CASSLTAGTIPATTYNEQFF. J is TRBJ2-1 and V is TRBV11-3, with a weak D call TRBD2 (7 bases). Trimming removed 5 bases from V and 2 bases from J, with 28 bases in between. Per germline, CDR1 SGHNT and CDR2 YENEEA. CDR3 length equals 20 residues.

The genes are TRBV3-1 (or the pseudogene TRBV3-2) and TRBJ1-6; no clear D. This CDR3 region has 12 residues. CDR1 is LGHDT and CDR2 is YNNKEL in the germline V gene (reference sequence). The V gene lost 3 bases and the J gene lost 7 bases, with 4 bases spanning the gap. The CDR3 DNA sequence: TGTGCCAGCAGCCACCAAAATTCACCCCTCCACTTT. Its translation is CASSHQNSPLHF.